The T cell receptor beta chain described here comes from a study of blood T cell repertoires in COVID-19. Across the whole study: Samples taken during acute and convalescent COVID-19 were collected in the United States, Italy and Spain. Sample material is recorded as cDNA or gDNA derived from T cells, B-cell-depleted T cells, or PBMCs.

Original processing notes: Counts of nucleated cells, estimated from reference gene primer amplification, were obtained. Some clones are missing from TCRdb's copy, which holds only in-frame ones; the method was immunoSEQ multiplex PCR. That table gives V, J and clone size, and the DNA gave D and trimming. The sample consists of 200,000 or so clones, approximately 84% of them appearing once. The CDR3 is made up of 15 amino acids. Germline values: CDR1 KGHDR, CDR2 SFDVKD. The V end lost 9 bases, the J end lost 1 base, and 17 bases lay between the germline ends. Sample: peripheral blood. This TCR was recovered from a human donor with acute or convalescent COVID-19. The donor label of this sample is uncertain. This rearrangement joins TRBV24-1 to TRBJ1-2; D perhaps matches TRBD1 (5 bases). The CDR3 coding sequence is TGTGCCACCGCGGGACGGCCTGATAGTAACTATGGCTACACCTTC. Residues: CATAGRPDSNYGYTF.